The 16 T cell receptor beta chains below all came from one sample that was sequenced in a study of beta chain features in type 1 diabetes. As every portion of the isolated RNA was reverse transcribed, the sequencing read expressed TCRB transcripts. TCRdb's copy holds only in-frame clones and misses some; the assay was immunoSEQ multiplex PCR. The sample includes about 240,000 clones, about 26% of them seen just once. The sequencing input was central memory CD4+ T cells from blood. These receptor sequences come from a man younger than 45 in good health.

The chain recombines TRBV19 with TRBJ2-6; D may match TRBD1 or TRBD2 (5 bases each). This CDR3 is built from 16 residues. CDR1 and CDR2 from the germline V gene are LNHDA and SQIVND (reference sequence). V was shortened by 5 bases and J by 2 bases, with 13 bases between the two germline ends. The CDR3 here is CASSPGAEAGANVLTF. The CDR3 DNA reads as TGTGCCAGTAGTCCCGGGGCAGAGGCTGGGGCCAACGTCCTGACTTTC.

The chain links TRBV27 to TRBJ2-7; TRBD2 is a possible D gene (6 bases). CDR3 length equals 14 residues. Deletions cut 3 bases from V and 2 bases from J, with 11 bases between. The V gene's germline CDR1 is MNHEY and CDR2 SMNVEV (reference sequence). The CDR3: CASSFSGGTYEQYF. The DNA for the CDR3 is TGTGCCAGCAGTTTCTCCGGCGGGACCTACGAGCAGTACTTC.

This clone occurred a few times. V usage is TRBV11-2 and J usage is TRBJ2-3; 9 nucleotides line up with TRBD2. The CDR3 contains 15 residues. The germline V gene encodes CDR1 SGHAT and CDR2 FQNNGV. The V and J ends lost 6 bases and 5 bases, in that order; junction bases with no gene match: 9. The CDR3 reads CASSSRGGAGDTQYF. CDR3 bases: TGTGCCAGCAGTTCCCGCGGGGGGGCCGGAGATACGCAGTATTTT.

The rearrangement uses TRBV7-2 and TRBJ2-5; tentative D call: TRBD1 (5 bases). Trimming stripped 5 bases from V and 9 bases from J, with 13 bases between. The CDR3 covers 12 residues. Germline V gene data show CDR1 as SGHTA and CDR2 as FQGNSA. CDR3 sequence: CASSLPAGSQYF. CDR3 bases: TGTGCCAGCAGCCTCCCGGCAGGGTCCCAGTACTTC.

The V call is TRBV5-1, the J call TRBJ2-1; D is unclear. CDR1 is SGHRS, CDR2 YFSETQ, per germline. V dropped 0 bases and J dropped 9 bases, with 10 bases sitting between them. The CDR3 runs to 13 residues. The CDR3 bases are TGCGCCAGCAGCTTGGAGGCCGGTCCTGAGCAGTTCTTC. It specifies CASSLEAGPEQFF. Full variable domain (missing parts from reference TRBV5-1 and TRBJ2-1): KAGVTQTPRYLIKTRGQQVTLSCSPISGHRSVSWYQQTPGQGLQFLFEYFSETQRNKGNFPGRFSGRQFSNSRSEMNVSTLELGDSALYLCASSLEAGPEQFFGPGTRLTVL.

CDR3 DNA sequence: TGTGCCAGCAGTTCCCGGGCGGTTTCGAATGAGCAGTTCTTC. Its translation: CASSSRAVSNEQFF. This rearrangement joins TRBV28 to TRBJ2-1; D is unclear. Trimming removed 4 bases at V and 7 bases at J, with 14 bases between. This CDR3 is 14 amino acids long. Germline values: CDR1 MDHEN, CDR2 SYDVKM.

This clone was seen at least ten times. The chain couples TRBV10-2 to TRBJ1-1; TRBD1 aligns across 7 bases. The V gene end was trimmed by 6 bases and the J gene end by 4 bases; junction bases not matched to a gene: 8. CDR3 length equals 14 residues. CDR1 and CDR2 (germline): WSHSY, SAAADI. For the CDR3, the DNA is TGCGCCAGCAGGGAGACAGGGCGCACCACTGAAGCTTTCTTT. Its protein is CASRETGRTTEAFF.

The V and J genes are TRBV13 and TRBJ2-1; no reliable D call. The CDR3 covers 15 residues. Germline assignment: CDR1 PRHDT and CDR2 FYEKMQ (reference sequence). V lost 1 base and J 7 bases, leaving 14 bases between the germline ends. The CDR3 here is CASSLVGRLKNEQFF. DNA for the CDR3: TGTGCCAGCAGCTTAGTAGGCCGGCTGAAGAATGAGCAGTTCTTC.

The chain combines TRBV7-2 with TRBJ2-7; no definite D call. Trimming shortened V by 5 bases and J by 1 base, and 15 bases separated the two germline ends. In germline, CDR1 is SGHTA, CDR2 FQGNSA. The CDR3 has 15 amino acids. The CDR3 region is CASSVDIRSSYEQYF. The CDR3 DNA reads TGTGCCAGCAGCGTCGACATTCGATCTTCCTACGAGCAGTACTTC.

This clone showed up just once. V gene TRBV7-9 combines with J gene TRBJ2-1; 9 bases agree with TRBD1. V lost 0 bases to trimming and J lost 8 bases; unmatched junction nucleotides: 5. CDR3 length equals 15 residues. From germline, CDR1 is SEHNR and CDR2 FQNEAQ (reference sequence). CDR3 loop: CASSLAQGQGYEQFF. CDR3 DNA: TGTGCCAGCAGCTTAGCGCAGGGACAGGGATATGAGCAGTTCTTC.

The V call is TRBV29-1, the J call TRBJ2-1, with D perhaps matching TRBD2 (6 bases). This CDR3 contains 15 residues. CDR1 is SQVTM and CDR2 is ANQGSEA in the germline V gene. Trimming removed 4 bases from V and 0 bases from J, with 13 bases in between. CDR3: CSVGRAGSSYNEQFF. The CDR3 bases are TGCAGCGTTGGGAGGGCGGGGAGCTCCTACAATGAGCAGTTCTTC.

This clone was detected a few times. The V gene is TRBV5-1, the J gene TRBJ1-2; a possible D gene is TRBD1 (5 bases). CDR1 is SGHRS and CDR2 is YFSETQ in the germline V gene. The V gene lost 0 bases and the J gene lost 4 bases, with 10 bases spanning the gap. This CDR3 is 14 amino acids long. CDR3 DNA: TGCGCCAGCAGCTTGGATCAGGGAAGCTATGGCTACACCTTC. Its translation is CASSLDQGSYGYTF. The full variable domain, rest sourced from reference TRBV5-1 and TRBJ1-2, is KAGVTQTPRYLIKTRGQQVTLSCSPISGHRSVSWYQQTPGQGLQFLFEYFSETQRNKGNFPGRFSGRQFSNSRSEMNVSTLELGDSALYLCASSLDQGSYGYTFGSGTRLTVV.

This clone appeared many times. The rearrangement joins TRBV4-1 to TRBJ2-7, with D tentatively TRBD2 (5 bases). Trimming stripped 0 bases from V and 0 bases from J, with 9 bases between. Germline CDR1 and CDR2: MGHRA and YSYEKL. The CDR3 length is 15 residues. The CDR3 region has the DNA TGCGCCAGCAGCCAAGATCGGGGAGTCTCCTACGAGCAGTACTTC. This gives the protein CASSQDRGVSYEQYF.

CDR3 sequence reads: CASSSALRDGYEQFF. DNA of the CDR3: TGTGCCAGCAGCTCAGCCCTCAGGGACGGATATGAGCAGTTCTTC. This chain uses TRBV7-2 with TRBJ2-1; TRBD1 or TRBD2 may be the D gene (5 bases each). The V and J ends lost 4 bases and 8 bases respectively, with 18 bases between them. Per germline, CDR1 SGHTA and CDR2 FQGNSA. The CDR3 consists of 15 residues.

In this sample, this clone turned up many times. This chain uses TRBV29-1 with TRBJ2-7; D is uncertain. Germline assignment: CDR1 SQVTM and CDR2 ANQGSEA. The CDR3 has 12 amino acids. Between the trimmed V and J ends, which lost 4 bases and 0 bases, there was a span of 7 bases. DNA of the CDR3: TGCAGCGTTGTGAAGAACTCCTACGAGCAGTACTTC. Protein: CSVVKNSYEQYF.

V is TRBV11-2 and J is TRBJ2-5; D unclear. Per the germline V gene, CDR1 is SGHAT and CDR2 is FQNNGV. The CDR3 covers 12 residues. V gave up 3 bases and J gave up 2 bases, with 4 bases separating them. The CDR3 sequence is CASSFVQETQYF. The CDR3 DNA sequence: TGTGCCAGCAGCTTTGTACAAGAGACCCAGTACTTC.